The rows below give T cell receptor beta chains drawn from one sample of a study of blood T cell repertoires in COVID-19. TCRdb's copy holds only in-frame clones and misses some; the assay was immunoSEQ multiplex PCR. This sample has about 16,000 clones; approximately 86% occur once, and the top ten carry around 2.9%. Sequencing used peripheral blood. Source of these receptors: a human donor in a cohort sampled during active COVID-19. Each CDR3 is given with its conserved first and last residue. The D gene is left open where the match is weak. The size field is filled for only some rows; it gives once, few, many or a size class.

D: TRBD2; size: .; J: TRBJ2-7; V: TRBV3-1/TRBV3-2; DNA: TGTGCCAGCAGCCAATCCGTAATAGCGGGCCGGCGGGGGGAGCAGTACTTC; CDR3: CASSQSVIAGRRGEQYF
D: TRBD1; size: once; J: TRBJ1-3; V: TRBV27; DNA: TGTGCCAGCAGTTCTCAGGGGGCATTTGGAAACACCATATATTTT; CDR3: CASSSQGAFGNTIYF
D: TRBD2; size: .; J: TRBJ2-7; V: TRBV11-3; DNA: TGTGCCAGCAGCTTAGGAGCCTTGGGCGGGAGGCCTGGCTCCGAGCAGTACTTC; CDR3: CASSLGALGGRPGSEQYF
D: .; size: .; J: TRBJ2-5; V: TRBV14; DNA: TGTGCCAGCAGCCAAGAGGGCGGCAGGGTGGAGACCCAGTACTTC; CDR3: CASSQEGGRVETQYF
D: .; size: .; J: TRBJ1-1; V: TRBV19; DNA: TGTGCCAGTAGTATCCGCGAACAGGGAGAAGCTTTCTTT; CDR3: CASSIREQGEAFF
D: TRBD2; size: .; J: TRBJ2-7; V: TRBV13; DNA: TGTGCCAGCAGCTTAGTCCTAGCGGGGGGGCATTCCTACGAGCAGTACTTC; CDR3: CASSLVLAGGHSYEQYF
D: .; size: .; J: TRBJ1-2; V: TRBV5-1; DNA: TGCGCCAGCAGCTGGGATATCGGGACTGGCTATGGCTACACCTTC; CDR3: CASSWDIGTGYGYTF
D: TRBD2; size: .; J: TRBJ2-3; V: TRBV30; DNA: TGTGCCTGGAGTGTACTCCTAGCGGGAGATACGCAGTATTTT; CDR3: CAWSVLLAGDTQYF
D: .; size: .; J: TRBJ2-2; V: TRBV19; DNA: TGTGCCAGTAGTATTCAGGTGGCCGGGGAGCTGTTTTTT; CDR3: CASSIQVAGELFF
D: TRBD2; size: .; J: TRBJ2-3; V: TRBV7-6; DNA: TGTGCCAGCAGCCGTAGCCCAGCGGGGGACCTCACAGATACGCAGTATTTT; CDR3: CASSRSPAGDLTDTQYF
D: .; size: .; J: TRBJ1-2; V: TRBV19; DNA: TGTGCCAGTAGTATTGGGGCGGGGGCAGGGGATACCTATGGCTACACCTTC; CDR3: CASSIGAGAGDTYGYTF
D: .; size: .; J: TRBJ1-6; V: TRBV19; DNA: TGTGCCAGTAGTATAGACAGGGTTGGTAATTCACCCCTCCACTTT; CDR3: CASSIDRVGNSPLHF
D: TRBD2; size: .; J: TRBJ2-7; V: TRBV13; DNA: TGTGCCAGCAGCGTGGCTAGCGGATACGAGCAGTACTTC; CDR3: CASSVASGYEQYF
D: TRBD1; size: .; J: TRBJ2-5; V: TRBV7-9; DNA: TGTGCCAGCAGCTTCCCTTATATTAGGACAGGGCTCCAAGAGACCCAGTACTTC; CDR3: CASSFPYIRTGLQETQYF
D: TRBD2; size: .; J: TRBJ2-7; V: TRBV27; DNA: TGTGCCAGCAGTCCGGGACTAGCGGCACCCTACGAGCAGTACTTC; CDR3: CASSPGLAAPYEQYF
D: .; size: .; J: TRBJ2-2; V: TRBV6-2/TRBV6-3; DNA: TGTGCCAGCAGTTACCTTACGGCGAACACCGGGGAGCTGTTTTTT; CDR3: CASSYLTANTGELFF
D: .; size: .; J: TRBJ2-6; V: TRBV6-1; DNA: TGTGCCAGCAGTGATCGGCACAGGGCGTTTACTGGGGCCAACGTCCTGACTTTC; CDR3: CASSDRHRAFTGANVLTF
D: TRBD1; size: .; J: TRBJ1-2; V: TRBV5-1; DNA: TGCGCCAGCAGCTTGAAGACAGGGACTAACTATGGCTACACCTTC; CDR3: CASSLKTGTNYGYTF
D: .; size: .; J: TRBJ2-1; V: TRBV5-1; DNA: TGCGCCAGCAGCTTGCGCCCGCGCGCAGCGGGTGTTAGCACCGAGCAGTTCTTC; CDR3: CASSLRPRAAGVSTEQFF
D: TRBD1; size: once; J: TRBJ1-2; V: TRBV19; DNA: TGTGCCAGTAGTATCCCCTCGGGGCAGGGGGCGGCGGGCTACACCTTC; CDR3: CASSIPSGQGAAGYTF
D: TRBD1; size: once; J: TRBJ2-7; V: TRBV12-3/TRBV12-4; DNA: TGTGCCAGCAGTTTGGGGACAGGGGATGAGCAGTACTTC; CDR3: CASSLGTGDEQYF
D: .; size: .; J: TRBJ1-1; V: TRBV19; DNA: TGTGCCAGTCTGGACAGACCGAACACTGAAGCTTTCTTT; CDR3: CASLDRPNTEAFF
D: TRBD2; size: .; J: TRBJ2-7; V: TRBV7-7; DNA: TGTGCTAGCAGCTTAGGAACCTCGGGACTAGCGGGAATCATAGGAACGTACGAGCAGTACTTC; CDR3: CASSLGTSGLAGIIGTYEQYF
D: .; size: .; J: TRBJ2-1; V: TRBV12-1; DNA: TGTGCCAGCAGCTTTGAAGGGCTAGCGGGGAACCCCAATGAGCAGTTCTTC; CDR3: CASSFEGLAGNPNEQFF
D: TRBD1; size: .; J: TRBJ1-4; V: TRBV15; DNA: TGTGCCACCAGCAGAGAAAAACAGGGGGGAGAAAAACTGTTTTTT; CDR3: CATSREKQGGEKLFF
D: .; size: .; J: TRBJ2-7; V: TRBV27; DNA: TGTGCCAGCAGTTCGGGGACTCGGACGGGGGAGGAGCAGTACTTC; CDR3: CASSSGTRTGEEQYF
D: TRBD1; size: once; J: TRBJ2-5; V: TRBV5-1; DNA: TGCGCCAGCAGCTTCGGGACAGGGGTAGAGACCCAGTACTTC; CDR3: CASSFGTGVETQYF
D: .; size: .; J: TRBJ1-2; V: TRBV27; DNA: TGTGCCAGCAGTTCCTTTCAGGGGCCCATTGGTGGCTACACCTTC; CDR3: CASSSFQGPIGGYTF
D: TRBD2; size: .; J: TRBJ2-7; V: TRBV10-3; DNA: TGTGCCATCAGTGAGTCGGGCGGGAGTTCCTACGAGCAGTACTTC; CDR3: CAISESGGSSYEQYF
D: .; size: once; J: TRBJ1-5; V: TRBV2; DNA: TGTGCCAGCAGTGATTTTAGGACAGTCAATCAGCCCCAGCATTTT; CDR3: CASSDFRTVNQPQHF